This TCR beta chain was identified in a study of graft-versus-host responses after intestinal transplantation. General study results and limits: Some GvH clones were seen earlier in gut or blood, suggesting intestinal origin.

The protocol was immunoSEQ multiplex PCR, while the TCRdb copy is restricted to in-frame clones and leaves out a portion. The sample lists 35,000 to 45,000 clones; approximately 93% were seen once. Unmatched junction bases numbered 4, after V lost 1 base and J lost 7 bases. The germline gives CDR1 SGHDN, CDR2 FVKESK. The CDR3 sequence is 14 residues long. Notes on this clone: Its antigen is not known.

The receptor was derived from a human patient who received an intestinal transplant, so some T cells may come from the graft donor. The V gene is TRBV14, the J gene TRBJ2-4, with 7 bases matching TRBD1. Sequencing was performed on PBMCs, taken almost 750 days after intestinal transplantation. DNA for the CDR3: TGTGCCAGCAGCCAAGCAGGGGGTGGGAACATTCAGTACTTC. Translation: CASSQAGGGNIQYF.